The 21 T cell receptor beta chains reported below all come from one sample, sequenced in a study of cytomegalovirus exposure and HLA in healthy donors. Primers included in the PCR were 60 Vbeta and 13 Jbeta primers. The method was immunoSEQ multiplex PCR; TCRdb's version includes in-frame clones alone and lacks a portion of them. The sample lists 120,000 to 150,000 clones, around 79% occurring once. The sequencing sample was made of PBMCs. The origin of the receptors is a man between 35 and 55 years old in good health and CMV-seropositive.

The genes are TRBV6-5 and TRBJ2-3; TRBD2 matches 8 bases. The V gene end was trimmed by 6 bases and the J gene end by 0 bases; junction bases not matched to a gene: 5. The germline V gene encodes CDR1 MNHEY and CDR2 SVGAGI. The CDR3 loop spans 15 amino acids. CDR3 in DNA: TGTGCCAGCAGCCCCCAGCGGGGGAGCACAGATACGCAGTATTTT. Translated, it gives CASSPQRGSTDTQYF.

The rearrangement joins TRBV18 to TRBJ2-7, with TRBD1 identical over 10 bases. This CDR3 has 14 residues. Per germline, CDR1 KGHSH and CDR2 LQKENI. V shed 3 bases, J shed 6 bases, and the junction held 5 bases outside the gene matches. CDR3 protein: CASSPDRGQGEQYF. CDR3 DNA sequence: TGTGCCAGCTCACCCGACAGGGGGCAAGGCGAGCAGTACTTC.

The gene calls are TRBV30 and TRBJ1-2, with D unclear. The CDR3 runs to 13 residues. Germline CDR1 is GTSNPN and CDR2 is SVGIG (reference sequence). Trimming took 6 bases from V and 4 from J, leaving 15 bases between them. CDR3 amino acids: CACQERTVYGYTF. The CDR3 DNA reads TGTGCCTGCCAAGAGCGGACGGTCTATGGCTACACCTTC.

J is TRBJ2-1 and V is TRBV11-3, with 14 bases aligning to TRBD2. CDR3 length equals 15 residues. CDR1 is SGHNT, CDR2 YENEEA, per germline. Germline trimming cut 5 bases from V and 9 bases from J; bases unmatched to any gene: 6. Here the CDR3 DNA reads TGTGCCAGCAGCCCCGGGACTAGCGGGAGAGCTGAGCAGTTCTTC. Amino acids: CASSPGTSGRAEQFF.

This chain uses TRBV11-2 with TRBJ2-5, with D possibly being TRBD2 (6 bases). The CDR3 extends over 13 amino acids. Trimming took 3 bases from V and 3 from J, leaving 8 bases between them. Germline V gives CDR1 SGHAT, CDR2 FQNNGV. CDR3 in amino acids: CASSLEGKETQYF. CDR3 nucleotides: TGTGCCAGCAGCTTGGAGGGGAAAGAGACCCAGTACTTC.

This clone turned up a few times. The chain carries TRBV2 and TRBJ2-1; 10 nucleotides match TRBD2. CDR1 and CDR2 (germline): SNHLY, FYNNEI. The ends lost 3 bases at V and 4 bases at J; junction bases unmatched: 6. The CDR3 runs 16 residues. CDR3 DNA: TGTGCCAGCAGTGATCGGGTAGCGGGGGGATACAATGAGCAGTTCTTC. This sequence encodes CASSDRVAGGYNEQFF.

The V and J genes are TRBV4-1 and TRBJ2-5, with D maybe TRBD1 (6 bases). Germline CDR1 MGHRA, CDR2 YSYEKL. The CDR3 is 14 residues long. V was trimmed by 4 bases and J by 2 bases, leaving 11 bases between them. CDR3 in amino acids: CASSLGQLQETQYF. The CDR3, as DNA: TGCGCCAGCAGCCTCGGACAGCTTCAAGAGACCCAGTACTTC.

The chain employs TRBV5-1 and TRBJ2-7; D uncertain. The CDR3 runs 15 residues. The V gene lost 0 bases and the J gene lost 7 bases, with 17 bases spanning the gap. CDR1 and CDR2 (germline): SGHRS, YFSETQ. CDR3 residues: CASSLALARADEQYF. The DNA for the CDR3 is TGCGCCAGCAGCTTGGCCTTAGCCCGTGCTGATGAGCAGTACTTC.

The chain has TRBV6-1 and TRBJ2-5; TRBD2 matches 14 bases. Germline values: CDR1 MNHNS, CDR2 SASEGT. Germline trimming cut 6 bases from V and 5 bases from J; bases unmatched to any gene: 5. The CDR3 runs 15 residues. In DNA form, the CDR3 reads TGTGCCAGCAGGCGACTAGCGGGAGGGGGGGAGACCCAGTACTTC. Its protein is CASRRLAGGGETQYF.

The genes are TRBV10-3 and TRBJ2-3; 10 positions agree with TRBD2. V dropped 3 bases and J dropped 6; count of bases not matched to a gene: 12. CDR1 and CDR2 (germline): ENHRY, SYGVKD. This CDR3 spans 17 amino acids. The CDR3 region has the DNA TGTGCCATCAGTGAAGGAGCGGGAGGGCCCTCCTATGATACGCAGTATTTT. Translation: CAISEGAGGPSYDTQYF.

The chain is built from TRBV6-6 and TRBJ2-2; D is possibly TRBD1 (7 bases). The germline V gene has CDR1 MNHNY and CDR2 SVGAGI (reference sequence). There are 14 residues in the CDR3. V gave up 6 bases and J gave up 1 base, with 9 bases separating them. CDR3 residues: CASRQGGNTGELFF. The CDR3, as DNA: TGTGCCAGCAGGCAGGGGGGGAACACCGGGGAGCTGTTTTTT.

This clone was picked up a small number of times. The chain combines TRBV9 with TRBJ2-5; D is uncertain. V was pared by 0 bases and J by 5 bases, with 5 bases between. Per the germline V gene, CDR1 is SGDLS and CDR2 is YYNGEE. There are 12 residues in the CDR3. CDR3 protein: CASSVDEETQYF. CDR3 nucleotides: TGTGCCAGCAGCGTAGACGAGGAGACCCAGTACTTC.

V usage is TRBV29-1 and J usage is TRBJ2-4, with 9 bases matching TRBD2. The V gene's germline CDR1 is SQVTM and CDR2 ANQGSEA. CDR3 length: 14 residues. V was clipped by 6 bases and J by 8 bases; unmatched bases: 11. The CDR3 bases are TGCAGCGTAGTACTACGCGGGAGGGCCGACATTCAGTACTTC. Its translation: CSVVLRGRADIQYF.

The chain combines TRBV14 with TRBJ1-2, with 8 bases aligning to TRBD1. The CDR3 has 12 residues. The germline CDR1 and CDR2 sequences are SGHDN and FVKESK. The V gene end was trimmed by 3 bases and the J gene end by 7 bases; junction bases not matched to a gene: 1. CDR3 DNA: TGTGCCAGCAGCCAGGACAGGGCTGGCTACACCTTC. This encodes CASSQDRAGYTF.

The chain joins TRBV5-6 to TRBJ1-2; D call uncertain. The CDR3 length is 13 residues. CDR1 is SGHDT and CDR2 is YYEEEE in the germline V gene. V lost 0 bases and J lost 3, with 6 bases in between. CDR3 in amino acids: CASSLGTDYGYTF. The CDR3 DNA follows: TGTGCCAGCAGCTTGGGAACGGACTATGGCTACACCTTC.

The V and J genes are TRBV7-9 and TRBJ2-5; TRBD2 might be the D (5 bases). The CDR3 is 18 amino acids. CDR1 SEHNR and CDR2 FQNEAQ come from the germline V gene (reference sequence). Trimming left V 1 base short and J 0 bases short, with 18 bases between. The CDR3 here is CASSLVEGERLYQETQYF. CDR3 nucleotides: TGTGCCAGCAGCTTAGTCGAGGGAGAGAGATTGTACCAAGAGACCCAGTACTTC.

Only one count was recorded for this clone. The chain carries TRBV18 and TRBJ2-5; 11 nucleotides match TRBD1. With the DNA end fitting TRBJ2-7 better, the J assignment may be wrong. Germline CDR1 KGHSH, CDR2 LQKENI. This CDR3 region has 15 residues. CDR3 DNA sequence: TGTGCCAGCTCACCCGGACAGGGGGCCTCCTACGAGCAGTACTTC. It specifies CASSPGQGASYEQYF.

This sequence joins TRBV7-6 and TRBJ2-1; TRBD2 matches at 14 bases. The V and J ends lost 0 bases and 7 bases, in that order; junction bases with no gene match: 2. The CDR3 runs 16 residues. The germline V gene has CDR1 SGHVS and CDR2 FNYEAQ. CDR3 region: CASSLAGTSGSNEQFF. The CDR3 DNA is TGTGCCAGCAGCTTAGCCGGGACTAGCGGGAGTAATGAGCAGTTCTTC.

The chain joins TRBV6-6 to TRBJ2-7; TRBD1 is a possible D gene (6 bases). This CDR3 has 16 amino acids. Germline assignment: CDR1 MNHNY and CDR2 SVGAGI (reference sequence). Trimming pared 2 bases from V and 3 bases from J, leaving 17 bases between. The CDR3 sequence: CASSYLTGRKIYEQYF. The CDR3 DNA reads as TGTGCCAGCAGTTACCTAACAGGGAGAAAAATCTACGAGCAGTACTTC.

V and J are TRBV5-1 and TRBJ1-1, with TRBD1 matching 11 bases. The CDR3 contains 16 residues. V was pared by 0 bases and J by 3 bases, with 4 bases of the junction left unmatched. In germline, CDR1 is SGHRS, CDR2 YFSETQ. This CDR3 is CASSLERTGGYTEAFF. DNA for the CDR3: TGCGCCAGCAGCTTGGAAAGGACAGGGGGCTACACTGAAGCTTTCTTT.

This clone has just a few counts. The V gene is TRBV7-9, the J gene TRBJ2-3; 9 bases fit TRBD2. CDR1 is SEHNR, CDR2 FQNEAQ, per germline (reference sequence). The CDR3 length is 14 residues. Trimming removed 1 base from V and 13 bases from J; junction bases left unmatched: 9. The CDR3 nucleotides are TGTGCCAGCAGCTTAGAAACTAGCGGGCCTCCTAAGTATTTT. Residues: CASSLETSGPPKYF.